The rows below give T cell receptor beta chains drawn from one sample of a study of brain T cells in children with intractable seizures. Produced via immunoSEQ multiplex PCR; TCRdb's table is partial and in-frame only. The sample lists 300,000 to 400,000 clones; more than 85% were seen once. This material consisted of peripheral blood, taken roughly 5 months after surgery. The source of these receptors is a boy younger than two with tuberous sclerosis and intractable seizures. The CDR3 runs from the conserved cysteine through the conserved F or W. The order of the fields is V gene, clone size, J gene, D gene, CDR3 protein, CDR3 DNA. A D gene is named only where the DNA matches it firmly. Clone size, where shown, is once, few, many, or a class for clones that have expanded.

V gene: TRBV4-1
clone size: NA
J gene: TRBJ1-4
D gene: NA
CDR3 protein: CASSTQVGTNEKLFF
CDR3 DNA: TGCGCCAGCAGCACCCAGGTGGGGACTAATGAAAAACTGTTTTTT

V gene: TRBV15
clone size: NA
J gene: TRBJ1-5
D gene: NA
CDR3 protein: CATRDGNQPQHF
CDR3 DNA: TGTGCCACCAGGGACGGCAATCAGCCCCAGCATTTT

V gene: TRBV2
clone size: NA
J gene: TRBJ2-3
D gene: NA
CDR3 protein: CASRPSRDTQYF
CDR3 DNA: TGTGCCAGCAGACCCAGCAGGGATACGCAGTATTTT

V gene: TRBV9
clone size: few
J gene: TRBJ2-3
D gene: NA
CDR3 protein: CASGLLNTDTQYF
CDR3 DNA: TGTGCCAGCGGGCTTCTAAACACAGATACGCAGTATTTT

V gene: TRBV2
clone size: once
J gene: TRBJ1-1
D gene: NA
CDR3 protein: CASRGAYSLNTEAFF
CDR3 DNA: TGTGCCAGCAGGGGGGCATACTCCCTGAACACTGAAGCTTTCTTT

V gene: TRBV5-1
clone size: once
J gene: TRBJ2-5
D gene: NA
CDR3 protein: CASSVTEKETQYF
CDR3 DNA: TGCGCCAGCAGCGTGACAGAAAAAGAGACCCAGTACTTC

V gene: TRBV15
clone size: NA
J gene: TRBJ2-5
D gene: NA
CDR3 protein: CATSSATGLGETQYF
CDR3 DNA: TGTGCCACCAGCAGCGCTACAGGGTTGGGGGAGACCCAGTACTTC

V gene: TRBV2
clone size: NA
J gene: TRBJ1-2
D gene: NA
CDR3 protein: CASSRAGPYGYTF
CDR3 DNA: TGTGCCAGCAGCCGAGCAGGGCCCTATGGCTACACCTTC

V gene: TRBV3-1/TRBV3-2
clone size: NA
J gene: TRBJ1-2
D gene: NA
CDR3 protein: CASTSRRGSYGYTF
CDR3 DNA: TGTGCCAGCACCTCCAGGAGGGGAAGCTATGGCTACACCTTC

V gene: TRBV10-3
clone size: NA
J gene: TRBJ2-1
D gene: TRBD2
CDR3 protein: CAISVSISGGLAGNEQFF
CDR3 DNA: TGTGCCATCAGTGTTTCAATTTCGGGGGGACTAGCGGGAAATGAGCAGTTCTTC

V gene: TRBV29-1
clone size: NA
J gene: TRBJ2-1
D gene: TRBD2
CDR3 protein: CSVKTSGKVREQFF
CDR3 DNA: TGCAGCGTTAAGACTAGCGGGAAGGTACGTGAGCAGTTCTTC

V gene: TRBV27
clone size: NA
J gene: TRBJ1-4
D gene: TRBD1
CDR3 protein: CASSSPGQGTEKLFF
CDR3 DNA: TGTGCCAGCAGTTCCCCGGGACAGGGCACTGAAAAACTGTTTTTT

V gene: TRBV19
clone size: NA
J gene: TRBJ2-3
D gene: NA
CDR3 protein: CASKFSSSTDTQYF
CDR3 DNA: TGTGCCAGTAAATTTTCGTCTAGCACAGATACGCAGTATTTT

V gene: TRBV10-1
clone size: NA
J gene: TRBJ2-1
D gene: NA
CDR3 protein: CASPNNEQFF
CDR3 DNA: TGCGCCAGCCCAAACAATGAGCAGTTCTTC

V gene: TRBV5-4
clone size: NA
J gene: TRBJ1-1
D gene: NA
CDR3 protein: CASNPDIRNTEAFF
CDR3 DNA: TGTGCCAGCAACCCGGACATACGGAACACTGAAGCTTTCTTT

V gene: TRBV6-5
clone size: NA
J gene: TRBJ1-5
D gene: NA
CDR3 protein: CASSTVLNQPQHF
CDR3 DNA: TGTGCCAGCAGTACGGTCCTCAATCAGCCCCAGCATTTT

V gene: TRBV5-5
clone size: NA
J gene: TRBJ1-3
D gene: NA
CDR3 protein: CASSMVDFGNTIYF
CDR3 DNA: TGTGCCAGCAGTATGGTGGACTTTGGAAACACCATATATTTT

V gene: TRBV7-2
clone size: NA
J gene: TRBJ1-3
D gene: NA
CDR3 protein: CASSLVVSLWSGNTIYF
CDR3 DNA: TGTGCCAGCAGCTTAGTGGTCTCTTTGTGGAGTGGAAACACCATATATTTT

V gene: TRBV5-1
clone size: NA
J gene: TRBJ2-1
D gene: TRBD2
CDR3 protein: CASSSTLASGRINEQFF
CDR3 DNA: TGCGCCAGCAGCTCAACCCTAGCGAGCGGGAGGATCAATGAGCAGTTCTTC

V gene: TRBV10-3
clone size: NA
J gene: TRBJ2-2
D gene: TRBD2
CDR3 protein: CAISESSGATGELFF
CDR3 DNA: TGTGCCATCAGTGAGTCAAGCGGGGCCACCGGGGAGCTGTTTTTT

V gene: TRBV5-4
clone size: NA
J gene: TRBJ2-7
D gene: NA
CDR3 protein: CASSLWLGYEQYF
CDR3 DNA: TGTGCCAGCAGCCTTTGGCTGGGCTACGAGCAGTACTTC

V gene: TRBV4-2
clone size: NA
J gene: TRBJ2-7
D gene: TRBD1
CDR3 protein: CASSQSGTDPYEQYF
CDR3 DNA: TGTGCCAGCAGCCAATCCGGGACAGACCCCTACGAGCAGTACTTC

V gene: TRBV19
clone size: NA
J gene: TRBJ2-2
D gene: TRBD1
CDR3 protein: CASSPTGGTGELFF
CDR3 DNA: TGTGCCAGTAGCCCGACAGGGGGCACCGGGGAGCTGTTTTTT

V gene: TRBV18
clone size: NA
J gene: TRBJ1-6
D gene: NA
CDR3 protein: CASSGAGDYNSPLHF
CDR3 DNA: TGTGCCAGCTCAGGGGCAGGCGACTATAATTCACCCCTCCACTTT

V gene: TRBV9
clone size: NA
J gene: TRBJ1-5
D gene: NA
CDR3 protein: CASSLLGDQPQHF
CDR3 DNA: TGTGCCAGCAGCCTTCTAGGGGATCAGCCCCAGCATTTT